This T cell receptor beta chain derives from a study of cytomegalovirus exposure and HLA in healthy donors. Primers: 60 Vbeta forward and 13 Jbeta reverse. The data were produced by immunoSEQ multiplex PCR, yet TCRdb's version contains in-frame clones alone and is incomplete. Here the sample spans 130,000 to 150,000 clones, around three quarters being singletons. Whole-study findings and limits: The study reported that TCR beta sequences accurately predicted HLA-A and HLA-B alleles in most subjects.

Comments on this clone: Its antigen is not identified.

The sequence came from a man in his forties or fifties in good health and CMV-seropositive. Sequencing input: PBMCs.

CDR3 region: CAWSVGQATYGYTF. In DNA, the CDR3 is TGTGCCTGGAGTGTTGGACAGGCGACCTATGGCTACACCTTC. The chain employs TRBV30 and TRBJ1-2, with TRBD1 matching over 7 bases. The V and J ends lost 0 bases and 4 bases, in that order; junction bases with no gene match: 5. This CDR3 has 14 residues. Germline CDR1 and CDR2: GTSNPN and SVGIG (reference sequence). Supplemented by reference TRBV30 and TRBJ1-2, the full variable domain reads SQTIHQWPATLVQPVGSPLSLECTVEGTSNPNLYWYRQAAGRGLQLLFYSVGIGQISSEVPQNLSASRPQDRQFILSSKKLLLSDSGFYLCAWSVGQATYGYTFGSGTRLTVV.